This is a list of T cell receptor beta chains from one sample in a study of OX40 agonist ivuxolimab in advanced cancers. Generated by immunoSEQ multiplex PCR, the TCRdb table keeps only in-frame clones and is missing some. The table records 99,000 or so clones, 85% to 95% of them present only once. The specimen was CD4+ or CD8+ T cells sorted from blood, collected in a trial of the OX40 agonist ivuxolimab. The receptor set was obtained from an adult with an advanced solid tumor such as melanoma, head and neck, liver or kidney cancer. The CDR3 runs from the conserved cysteine through the conserved F or W. D genes are given only for firm matches. The listing skips clone size in some rows; elsewhere it reads once, few, many or a size class.

>NA|TRBJ1-6|NA|TRBV2
TGTGCCAGCAAAAAGCAGGGAAGACCTTCACCCCTCCACTTT
CASKKQGRPSPLHF
>NA|TRBJ1-3|NA|TRBV30
TGTGCCTGGAGCCCCCAGGTGTTCTCTGGAAACACCATATATTTT
CAWSPQVFSGNTIYF
>NA|TRBJ2-7|TRBD1|TRBV6-1
TGTGCCAGCAGCGTCGACAGGGCCTACGAGCAGTACTTC
CASSVDRAYEQYF
>once|TRBJ1-4|TRBD1|TRBV29-1
TGCAGCGCCAGCCCCAGGGGGGAGGTTGAAAAACTGTTTTTT
CSASPRGEVEKLFF
>NA|TRBJ1-1|NA|TRBV6-5
TGTGCCAGCAGTTACTCGAGGGGCGTTGAAGCTTTCTTT
CASSYSRGVEAFF
>NA|TRBJ1-3|NA|TRBV11-2
TGTGCCAGCAGCTTTGGGGGCTTTGGAAACACCATATATTTT
CASSFGGFGNTIYF
>NA|TRBJ2-1|NA|TRBV12-5
TGTGCTAGTGAAGGTTGGGATGGTGAGCAGTTCTTC
CASEGWDGEQFF
>NA|TRBJ2-7|TRBD1|TRBV18
TGTGCCAGCTCAGCCGGGACAGCTAATTACGAGCAGTACTTC
CASSAGTANYEQYF
>NA|TRBJ1-2|NA|TRBV6-1
TGTGCCAGCAGTGAATTGGGATATGGCTACACCTTC
CASSELGYGYTF
>NA|TRBJ2-7|NA|TRBV7-2
TGTGCCAGCAGCTTAGAATACGAGCAGTACTTC
CASSLEYEQYF
>NA|TRBJ2-5|TRBD2|TRBV27
TGTGCCAGCAGTAGACAGCGGGGAGAGACCCAGTACTTC
CASSRQRGETQYF
>NA|TRBJ1-3|NA|TRBV7-2
TGTGCCAGCAGCCGATACTCTGGAAACACCATATATTTT
CASSRYSGNTIYF
>NA|TRBJ1-2|NA|TRBV29-1
TGCAGCGTTGGAGGACCGAACTATGGCTACACCTTC
CSVGGPNYGYTF
>NA|TRBJ1-4|NA|TRBV4-2
TGTGCCAGCAGCCGGGGGGTGGTTGCAACTAATGAAAAACTGTTTTTT
CASSRGVVATNEKLFF
>NA|TRBJ2-3|NA|TRBV7-9
TGTGCCAGCAGCTTTTTGGTTGATACGCAGTATTTT
CASSFLVDTQYF
>NA|TRBJ2-2|NA|TRBV7-3
TGTGCCAGCAGCCCCACCGGACAGTTCACCGGGGAGCTGTTTTTT
CASSPTGQFTGELFF
>NA|TRBJ2-7|NA|TRBV15
TGTGCCACCAGCAGTTACGGCTACGAGCAGTACTTC
CATSSYGYEQYF
>NA|TRBJ2-1|TRBD2|TRBV29-1
TGCAGCGCCGGGAGGGCCCAGAGCTCCTACAATGAGCAGTTCTTC
CSAGRAQSSYNEQFF
>NA|TRBJ1-5|NA|TRBV9
TGTGCCAGCAGCGTAGACCCAGGATCCGATCAGCCCCAGCATTTT
CASSVDPGSDQPQHF
>NA|TRBJ1-3|TRBD1|TRBV7-2
TGTGCCAGCAGCCCGTGGCAGCACAGGGGGGGTGGAAACACCATATATTTT
CASSPWQHRGGGNTIYF
>NA|TRBJ2-5|NA|TRBV7-3
TGTGCCAGCAGCCCCTCGTTGCGCGGAAACCAAGAGACCCAGTACTTC
CASSPSLRGNQETQYF
>once|TRBJ1-2|NA|TRBV7-9
TGTGCCAGCAGCTTAGGACGTGGCTACACCTTC
CASSLGRGYTF
>once|TRBJ2-7|TRBD2|TRBV27
TGTGCCAGCAGTTTGAGGGCGGACCGGGAGGCCTACGAGCAGTACTTC
CASSLRADREAYEQYF
>NA|TRBJ1-1|NA|TRBV30
TGTGCCTGGAGTGTAAAGGGGATGGCTGAAGCTTTCTTT
CAWSVKGMAEAFF
>NA|TRBJ2-1|TRBD2|TRBV6-1
TGTGCCAGCAGTGGGCTAGCGGGAGGTCCTTACAATGAGCAGTTCTTC
CASSGLAGGPYNEQFF
>once|TRBJ1-5|NA|TRBV21-1
TGTGCCAGCAGCAAAGCCGAATACAGGGCGCAGCCCCAGCATTTT
CASSKAEYRAQPQHF
>NA|TRBJ2-5|NA|TRBV7-2
TGTGCCAGCAGCTTAAACATAGGGGGAGAGACCCAGTACTTC
CASSLNIGGETQYF
>NA|TRBJ1-4|NA|TRBV6-1
TGTGCCAGCAGTGAACCCTCGAATGAAAAACTGTTTTTT
CASSEPSNEKLFF
>NA|TRBJ2-7|TRBD1|TRBV28
TGTGCCAGCAAAGGACAGGGAAAATCCTACGAGCAGTACTTC
CASKGQGKSYEQYF
>NA|TRBJ2-1|NA|TRBV9
TGTGCCAGCAGCCCCACCATAGACAGCTACAATGAGCAGTTCTTC
CASSPTIDSYNEQFF
>NA|TRBJ1-6|TRBD1|TRBV25-1
TGTGCCAGCACTCGGGACAGGTGGGATAATTCACCCCTCCACTTT
CASTRDRWDNSPLHF
>NA|TRBJ2-1|TRBD2|TRBV29-1
TGCAGCAGCCCGCGGGGGTCTGAGCAGTTCTTC
CSSPRGSEQFF
>once|TRBJ2-3|TRBD2|TRBV18
TGTGCCAGCTCACCTCGTAGCGGGGTCTCAGATACGCAGTATTTT
CASSPRSGVSDTQYF
>NA|TRBJ2-1|TRBD2|TRBV4-3
TGCGCCAGCAGCCAAGATTTTAGCGGGAGGATCTATGAGCAGTTCTTC
CASSQDFSGRIYEQFF
>NA|TRBJ1-2|NA|TRBV7-2
TGTGCCAGCAGCTTAGTCCTCAGGGACTATGGCTACACCTTC
CASSLVLRDYGYTF